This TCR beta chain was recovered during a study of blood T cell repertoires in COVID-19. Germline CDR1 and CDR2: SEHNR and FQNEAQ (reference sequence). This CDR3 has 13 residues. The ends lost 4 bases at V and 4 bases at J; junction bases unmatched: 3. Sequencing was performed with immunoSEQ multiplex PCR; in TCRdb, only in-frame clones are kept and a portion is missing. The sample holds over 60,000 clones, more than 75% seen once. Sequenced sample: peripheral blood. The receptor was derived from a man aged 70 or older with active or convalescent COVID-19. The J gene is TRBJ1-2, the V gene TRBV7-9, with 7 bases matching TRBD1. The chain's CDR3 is CASSSGQLYGYTF. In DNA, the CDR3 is TGTGCCAGCAGCTCGGGACAGCTCTATGGCTACACCTTC. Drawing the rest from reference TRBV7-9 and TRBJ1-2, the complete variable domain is DTGVSQNPRHKITKRGQNVTFRCDPISEHNRLYWYRQTLGQGPEFLTYFQNEAQLEKSRLLSDRFSAERPKGSFSTLEIQRTEQGDSAMYLCASSSGQLYGYTFGSGTRLTVV.